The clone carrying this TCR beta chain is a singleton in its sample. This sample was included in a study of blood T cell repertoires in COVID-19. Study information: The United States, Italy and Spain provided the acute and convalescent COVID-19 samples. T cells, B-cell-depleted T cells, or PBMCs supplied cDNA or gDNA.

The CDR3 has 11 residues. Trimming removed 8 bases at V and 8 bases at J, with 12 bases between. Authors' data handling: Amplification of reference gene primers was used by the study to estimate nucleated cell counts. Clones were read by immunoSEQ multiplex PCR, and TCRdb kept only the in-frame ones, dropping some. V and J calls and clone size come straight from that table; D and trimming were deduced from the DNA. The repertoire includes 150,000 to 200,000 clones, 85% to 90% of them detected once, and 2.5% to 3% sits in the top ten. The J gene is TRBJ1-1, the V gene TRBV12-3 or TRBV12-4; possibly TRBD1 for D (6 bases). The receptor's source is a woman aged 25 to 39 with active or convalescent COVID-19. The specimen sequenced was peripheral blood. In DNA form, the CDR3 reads TGTGCCAGCCGTTCCGGGACAGAAGCTTTCTTT. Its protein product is CASRSGTEAFF.